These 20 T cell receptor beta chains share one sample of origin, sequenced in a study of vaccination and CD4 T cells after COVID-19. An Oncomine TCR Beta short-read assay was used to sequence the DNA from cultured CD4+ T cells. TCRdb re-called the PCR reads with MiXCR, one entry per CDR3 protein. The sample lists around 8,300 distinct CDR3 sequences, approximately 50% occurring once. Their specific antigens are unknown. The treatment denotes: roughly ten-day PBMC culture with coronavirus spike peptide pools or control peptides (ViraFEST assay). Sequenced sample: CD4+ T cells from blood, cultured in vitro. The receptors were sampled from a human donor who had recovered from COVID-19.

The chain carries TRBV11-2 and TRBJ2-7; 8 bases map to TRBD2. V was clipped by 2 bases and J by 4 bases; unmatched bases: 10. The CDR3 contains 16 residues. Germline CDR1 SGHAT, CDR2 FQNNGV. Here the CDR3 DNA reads TGTGCCAGCAGCTTAAGGAGCGGGAGATACGGGTACGAGCAGTACTTC. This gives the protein CASSLRSGRYGYEQYF. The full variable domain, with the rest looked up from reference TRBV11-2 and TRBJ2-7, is EAGVAQSPRYKIIEKRQSVAFWCNPISGHATLYWYQQILGQGPKLLIQFQNNGVVDDSQLPKDRFSAERLKGVDSTLKIQPAKLEDSAVYLCASSLRSGRYGYEQYFGPGTRLTVT.

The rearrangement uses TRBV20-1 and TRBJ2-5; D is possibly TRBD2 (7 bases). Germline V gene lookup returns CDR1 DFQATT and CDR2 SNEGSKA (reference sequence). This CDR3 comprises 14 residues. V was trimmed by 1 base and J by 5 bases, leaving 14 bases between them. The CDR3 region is CSARVRGAGETQYF. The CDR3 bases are TGCAGTGCTAGAGTCCGGGGGGCGGGGGAGACCCAGTACTTC.

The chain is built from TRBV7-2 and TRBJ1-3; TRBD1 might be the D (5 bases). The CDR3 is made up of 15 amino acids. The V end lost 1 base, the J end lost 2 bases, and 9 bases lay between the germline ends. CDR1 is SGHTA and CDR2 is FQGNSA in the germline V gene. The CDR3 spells CASSLGQGAGNTIYF. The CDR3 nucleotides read TGTGCCAGCAGCTTAGGGCAGGGCGCTGGAAACACCATATATTTT.

For the CDR3, the DNA is TGTGCCAGCAGTTACGCGGTTACGACGAACACTGAAGCTTTCTTT. Residues: CASSYAVTTNTEAFF. This sequence joins TRBV6-2 or TRBV6-3 and TRBJ1-1; D is undetermined. The CDR3 consists of 15 residues. From germline, CDR1 is MNHEY and CDR2 SVGEGT. Trimming shortened V by 2 bases and J by 1 base, and 11 bases separated the two germline ends.

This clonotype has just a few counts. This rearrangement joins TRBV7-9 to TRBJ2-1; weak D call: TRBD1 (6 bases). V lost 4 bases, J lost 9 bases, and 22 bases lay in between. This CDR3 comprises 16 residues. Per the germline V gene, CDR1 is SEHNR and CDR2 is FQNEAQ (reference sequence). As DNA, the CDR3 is TGTGCCAGCAGCTCCCCTTTCGGCAGGACGACAGGTGAGCAGTTCTTC. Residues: CASSSPFGRTTGEQFF. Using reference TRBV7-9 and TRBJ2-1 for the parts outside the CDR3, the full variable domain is DTGVSQNPRHKITKRGQNVTFRCDPISEHNRLYWYRQTLGQGPEFLTYFQNEAQLEKSRLLSDRFSAERPKGSFSTLEIQRTEQGDSAMYLCASSSPFGRTTGEQFFGPGTRLTVL.

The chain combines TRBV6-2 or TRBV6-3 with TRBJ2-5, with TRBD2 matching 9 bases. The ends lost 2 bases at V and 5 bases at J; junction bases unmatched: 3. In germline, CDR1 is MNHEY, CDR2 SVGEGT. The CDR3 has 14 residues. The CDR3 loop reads CASSYGGGAETQYF. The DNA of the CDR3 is TGTGCCAGCAGTTACGGCGGGGGGGCGGAGACCCAGTACTTC.

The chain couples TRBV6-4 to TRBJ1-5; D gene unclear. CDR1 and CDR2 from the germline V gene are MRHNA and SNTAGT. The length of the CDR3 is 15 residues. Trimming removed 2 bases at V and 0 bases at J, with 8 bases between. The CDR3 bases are TGTGCCAGCAGTGACCCCGGGAATAGCAATCAGCCCCAGCATTTT. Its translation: CASSDPGNSNQPQHF.

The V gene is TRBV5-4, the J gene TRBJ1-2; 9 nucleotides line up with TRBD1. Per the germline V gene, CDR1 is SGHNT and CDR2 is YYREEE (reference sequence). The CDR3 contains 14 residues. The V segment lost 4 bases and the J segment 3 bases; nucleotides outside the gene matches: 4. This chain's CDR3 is CASSRRTGDYGYTF. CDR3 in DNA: TGTGCCAGCAGCCGGAGGACAGGGGACTATGGCTACACCTTC.

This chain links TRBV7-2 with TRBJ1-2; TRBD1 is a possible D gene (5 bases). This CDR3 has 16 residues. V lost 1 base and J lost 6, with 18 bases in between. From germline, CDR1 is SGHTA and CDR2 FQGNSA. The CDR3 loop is CASSLGGWQGGHGYTF. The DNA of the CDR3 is TGTGCCAGCAGCTTAGGAGGTTGGCAGGGAGGTCATGGCTACACCTTC.

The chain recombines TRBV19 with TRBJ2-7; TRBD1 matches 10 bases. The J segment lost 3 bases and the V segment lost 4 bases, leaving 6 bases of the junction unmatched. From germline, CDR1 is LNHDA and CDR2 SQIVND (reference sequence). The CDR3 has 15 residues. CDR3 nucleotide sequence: TGTGCCAGTAGTAGTCAGACAGGGGGCCACTACGAGCAGTACTTC. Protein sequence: CASSSQTGGHYEQYF.

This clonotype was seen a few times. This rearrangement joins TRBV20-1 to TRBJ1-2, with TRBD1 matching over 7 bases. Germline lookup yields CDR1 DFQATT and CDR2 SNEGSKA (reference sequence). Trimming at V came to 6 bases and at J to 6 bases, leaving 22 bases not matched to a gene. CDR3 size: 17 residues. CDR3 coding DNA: TGCAGTGCCCCCCCGACAGGGACAAGGCCTGCGAGGGATGGCTACACCTTC. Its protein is CSAPPTGTRPARDGYTF.

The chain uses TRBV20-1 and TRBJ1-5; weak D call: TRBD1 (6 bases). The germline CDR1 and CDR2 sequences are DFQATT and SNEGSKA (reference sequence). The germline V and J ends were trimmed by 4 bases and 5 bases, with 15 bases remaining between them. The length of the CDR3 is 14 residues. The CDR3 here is CSATTGQKDQPQHF. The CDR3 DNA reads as TGCAGTGCTACCACCGGACAGAAAGATCAGCCCCAGCATTTT.

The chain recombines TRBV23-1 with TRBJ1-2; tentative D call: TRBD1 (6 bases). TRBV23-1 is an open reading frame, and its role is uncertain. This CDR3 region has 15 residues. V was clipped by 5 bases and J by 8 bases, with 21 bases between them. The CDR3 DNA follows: TGCGCCAGCAGTGGTTCACTGGGGGCCACGGGAGGCTACACCTTC. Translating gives CASSGSLGATGGYTF.

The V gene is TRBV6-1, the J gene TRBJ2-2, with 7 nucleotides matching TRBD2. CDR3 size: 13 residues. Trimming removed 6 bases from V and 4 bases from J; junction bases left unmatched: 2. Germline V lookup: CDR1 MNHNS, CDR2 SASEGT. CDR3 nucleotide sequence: TGTGCCAGCAGAGCGGGGCGCACCGGGGAGCTGTTTTTT. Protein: CASRAGRTGELFF.

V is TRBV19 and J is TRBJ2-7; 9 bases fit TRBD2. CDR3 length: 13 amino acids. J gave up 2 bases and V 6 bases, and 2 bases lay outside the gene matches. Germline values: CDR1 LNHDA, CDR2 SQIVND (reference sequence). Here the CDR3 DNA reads TGTGCCAGTAGAGCGGGAGGCGCCTACGAGCAGTACTTC. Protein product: CASRAGGAYEQYF.

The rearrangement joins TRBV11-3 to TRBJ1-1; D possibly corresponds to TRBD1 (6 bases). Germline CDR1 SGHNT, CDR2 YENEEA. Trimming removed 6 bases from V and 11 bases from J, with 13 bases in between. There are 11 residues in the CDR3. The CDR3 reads CASRKGERAFF. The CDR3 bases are TGTGCCAGCAGAAAGGGGGAGCGGGCTTTCTTT. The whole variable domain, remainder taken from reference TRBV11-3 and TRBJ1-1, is EAGVVQSPRYKIIEKKQPVAFWCNPISGHNTLYWYLQNLGQGPELLIRYENEEAVDDSQLPKDRFSAERLKGVDSTLKIQPAELGDSAVYLCASRKGERAFFGQGTRLTVV.

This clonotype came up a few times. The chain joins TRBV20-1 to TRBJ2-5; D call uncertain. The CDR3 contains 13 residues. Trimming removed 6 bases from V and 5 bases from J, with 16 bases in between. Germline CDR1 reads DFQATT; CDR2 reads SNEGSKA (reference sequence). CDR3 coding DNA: TGCAGTGCGAGTCCTCGACCGCGGGAGACCCAGTACTTC. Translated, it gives CSASPRPRETQYF.

The CDR3 coding sequence is TGTGCCAGTAGTATAAGTTTGCGGGAGCGGATCGGGTTTCCCGATGAGCAGTTCTTC. Encoded protein: CASSISLRERIGFPDEQFF. This chain joins TRBV19 and TRBJ2-1; 7 positions match TRBD2. Trimming took 2 bases from V and 8 from J; bases not matched to a gene: 21. Germline CDR1 reads LNHDA; CDR2 reads SQIVND (reference sequence). This CDR3 is built from 19 residues.

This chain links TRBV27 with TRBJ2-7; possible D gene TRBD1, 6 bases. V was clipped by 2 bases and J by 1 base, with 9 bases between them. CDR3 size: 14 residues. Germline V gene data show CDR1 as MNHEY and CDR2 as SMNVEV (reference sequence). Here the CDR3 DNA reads TGTGCCAGCAGTTTAGATGGACAGTCCTACGAGCAGTACTTC. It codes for CASSLDGQSYEQYF.

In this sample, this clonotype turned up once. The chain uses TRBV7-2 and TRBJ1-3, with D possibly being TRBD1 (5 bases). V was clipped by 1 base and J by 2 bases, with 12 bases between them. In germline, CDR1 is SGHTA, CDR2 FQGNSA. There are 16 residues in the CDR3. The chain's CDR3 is CASSLGSGRTGNTIYF. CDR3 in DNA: TGTGCCAGCAGCTTAGGGTCGGGACGGACTGGAAACACCATATATTTT.